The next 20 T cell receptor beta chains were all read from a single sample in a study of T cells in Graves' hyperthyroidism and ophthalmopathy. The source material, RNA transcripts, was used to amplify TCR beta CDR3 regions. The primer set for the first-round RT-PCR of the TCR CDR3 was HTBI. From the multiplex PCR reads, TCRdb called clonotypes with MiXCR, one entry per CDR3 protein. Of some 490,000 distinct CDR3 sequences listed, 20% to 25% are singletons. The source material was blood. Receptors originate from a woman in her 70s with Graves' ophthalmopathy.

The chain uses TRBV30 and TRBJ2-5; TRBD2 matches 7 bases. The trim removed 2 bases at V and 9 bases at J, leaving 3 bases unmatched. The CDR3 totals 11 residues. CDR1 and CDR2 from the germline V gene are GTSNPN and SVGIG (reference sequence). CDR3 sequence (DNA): TGTGCCTGGAGTACCCGGGAGGCCCAGTACTTC. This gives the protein CAWSTREAQYF.

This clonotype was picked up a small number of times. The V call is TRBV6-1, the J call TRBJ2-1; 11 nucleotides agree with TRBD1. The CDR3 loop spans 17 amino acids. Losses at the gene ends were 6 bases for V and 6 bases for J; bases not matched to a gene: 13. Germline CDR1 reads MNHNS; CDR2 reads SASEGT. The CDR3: CASRRDIGTGGINEQFF. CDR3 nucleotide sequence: TGTGCCAGCAGGAGAGATATTGGGACAGGGGGTATCAATGAGCAGTTCTTC.

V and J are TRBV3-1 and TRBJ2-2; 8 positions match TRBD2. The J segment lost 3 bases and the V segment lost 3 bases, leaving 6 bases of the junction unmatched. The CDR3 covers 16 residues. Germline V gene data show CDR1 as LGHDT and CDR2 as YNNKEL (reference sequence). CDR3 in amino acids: CASSQYILADTGELFF. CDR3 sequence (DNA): TGTGCCAGCAGCCAGTATATACTAGCGGACACCGGGGAGCTGTTTTTT.

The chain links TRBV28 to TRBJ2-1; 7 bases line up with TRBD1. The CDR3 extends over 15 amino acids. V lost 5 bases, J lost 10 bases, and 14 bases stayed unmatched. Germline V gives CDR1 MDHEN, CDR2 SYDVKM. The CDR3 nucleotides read TGTGCCAGCAGTCCGCCGATAGTAACAGGGGACGAGCAGTTCTTC. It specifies CASSPPIVTGDEQFF.

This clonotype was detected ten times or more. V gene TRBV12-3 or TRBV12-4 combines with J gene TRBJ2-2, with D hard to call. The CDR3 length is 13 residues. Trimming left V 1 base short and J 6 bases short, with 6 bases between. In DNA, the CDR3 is TGTGCCAGCAGTTTAGGGCTCCCCGGGGAGCTGTTTTTT. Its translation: CASSLGLPGELFF.

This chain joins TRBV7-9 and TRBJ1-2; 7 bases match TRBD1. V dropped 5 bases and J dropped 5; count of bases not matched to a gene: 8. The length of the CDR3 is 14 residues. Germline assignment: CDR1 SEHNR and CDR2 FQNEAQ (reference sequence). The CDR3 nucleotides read TGTGCCAGCAGCCCACGACAGGGCCTATATGGCTACACCTTC. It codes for CASSPRQGLYGYTF.

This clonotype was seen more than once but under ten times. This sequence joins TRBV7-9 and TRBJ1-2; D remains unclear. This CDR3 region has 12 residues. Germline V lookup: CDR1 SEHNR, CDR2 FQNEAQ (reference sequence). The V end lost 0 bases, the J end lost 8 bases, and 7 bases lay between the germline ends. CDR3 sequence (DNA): TGTGCCAGCAGCTTAGCAGCGAGAGGCTACACCTTC. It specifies CASSLAARGYTF.

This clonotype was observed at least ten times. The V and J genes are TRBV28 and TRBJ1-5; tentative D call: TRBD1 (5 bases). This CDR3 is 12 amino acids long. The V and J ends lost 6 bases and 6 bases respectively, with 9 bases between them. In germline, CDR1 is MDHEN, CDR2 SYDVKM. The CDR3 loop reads CASRLGGQPQHF. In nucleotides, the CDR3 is TGTGCCAGCAGACTGGGGGGTCAGCCCCAGCATTTT.

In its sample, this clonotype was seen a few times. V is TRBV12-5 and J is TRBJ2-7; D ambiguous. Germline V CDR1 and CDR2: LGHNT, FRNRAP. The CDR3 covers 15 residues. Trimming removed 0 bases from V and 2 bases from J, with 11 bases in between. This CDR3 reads CASGLVLGFPYEQYF. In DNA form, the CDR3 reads TGTGCTAGTGGTTTGGTGCTGGGATTCCCCTACGAGCAGTACTTC.

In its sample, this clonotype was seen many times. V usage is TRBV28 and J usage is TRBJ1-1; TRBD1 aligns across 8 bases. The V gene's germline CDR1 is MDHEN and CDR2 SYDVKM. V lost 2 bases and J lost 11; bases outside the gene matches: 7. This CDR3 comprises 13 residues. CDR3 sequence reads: CASSLPGGWIAFF. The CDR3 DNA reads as TGTGCCAGCAGTTTACCAGGGGGCTGGATTGCTTTCTTT.

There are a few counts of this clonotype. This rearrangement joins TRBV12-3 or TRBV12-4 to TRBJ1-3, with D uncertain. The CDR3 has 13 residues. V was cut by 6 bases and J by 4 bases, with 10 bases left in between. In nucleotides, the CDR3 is TGTGCCAGCAGCCTCAGACGGGGAAACACCATATATTTT. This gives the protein CASSLRRGNTIYF.

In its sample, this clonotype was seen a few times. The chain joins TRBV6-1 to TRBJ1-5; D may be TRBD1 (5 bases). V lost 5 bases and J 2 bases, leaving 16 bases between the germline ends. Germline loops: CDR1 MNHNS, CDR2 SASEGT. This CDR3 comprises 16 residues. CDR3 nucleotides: TGTGCCAGCAGTCCCAGGACGGGGGGTGGCAATCAGCCCCAGCATTTT. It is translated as CASSPRTGGGNQPQHF.

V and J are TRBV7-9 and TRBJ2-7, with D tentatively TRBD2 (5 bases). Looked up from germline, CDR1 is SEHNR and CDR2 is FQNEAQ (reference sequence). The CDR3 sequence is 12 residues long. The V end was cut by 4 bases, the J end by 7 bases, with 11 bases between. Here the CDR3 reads CASSSNSGEQYF. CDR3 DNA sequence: TGTGCCAGCAGCTCCAACTCGGGGGAGCAGTACTTC.

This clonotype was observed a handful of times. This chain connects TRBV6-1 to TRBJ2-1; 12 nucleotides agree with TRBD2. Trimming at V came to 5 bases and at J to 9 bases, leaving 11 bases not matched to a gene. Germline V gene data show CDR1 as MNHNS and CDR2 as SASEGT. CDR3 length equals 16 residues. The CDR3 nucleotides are TGTGCCAGCAGTTCCGAGACTAGCGGGAGATTTAGTGAGCAGTTCTTC. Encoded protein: CASSSETSGRFSEQFF.

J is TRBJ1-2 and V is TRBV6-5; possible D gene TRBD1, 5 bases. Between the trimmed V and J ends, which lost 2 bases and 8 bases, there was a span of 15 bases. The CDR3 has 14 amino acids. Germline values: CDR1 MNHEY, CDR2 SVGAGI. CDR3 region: CASSYAQGLIGYTF. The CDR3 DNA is TGTGCCAGCAGTTACGCTCAGGGTTTAATAGGCTACACCTTC.

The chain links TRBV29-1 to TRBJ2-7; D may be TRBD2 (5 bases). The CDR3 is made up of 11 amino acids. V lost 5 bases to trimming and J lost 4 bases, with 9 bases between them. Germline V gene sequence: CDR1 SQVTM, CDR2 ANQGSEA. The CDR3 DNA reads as TGCAGCGTTACCCGGGATTACGAGCAGTACTTC. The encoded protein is CSVTRDYEQYF.

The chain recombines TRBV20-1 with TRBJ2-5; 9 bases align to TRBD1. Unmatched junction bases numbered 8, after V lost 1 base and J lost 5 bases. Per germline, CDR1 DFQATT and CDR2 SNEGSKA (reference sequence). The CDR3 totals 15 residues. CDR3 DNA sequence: TGCAGTGCTAGAGCGGACAGGGGCATCCAGGAGACCCAGTACTTC. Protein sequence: CSARADRGIQETQYF.

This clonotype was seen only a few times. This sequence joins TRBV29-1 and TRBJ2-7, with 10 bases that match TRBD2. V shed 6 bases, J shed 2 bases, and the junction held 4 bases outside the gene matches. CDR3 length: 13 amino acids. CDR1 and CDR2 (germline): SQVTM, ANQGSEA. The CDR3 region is CSVRLAGAYEQYF. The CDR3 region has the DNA TGCAGCGTCCGGCTAGCGGGAGCCTACGAGCAGTACTTC.

The CDR3 reads CASSIGAESLNTGELFF. CDR3 DNA sequence: TGTGCCAGTAGTATAGGGGCCGAAAGCCTGAACACCGGGGAGCTGTTTTTT. The genes are TRBV19 and TRBJ2-2; D is undetermined. Germline CDR1 and CDR2: LNHDA and SQIVND (reference sequence). Deletions cut 1 base from V and 1 base from J, with 13 bases between. The CDR3 length is 17 residues.

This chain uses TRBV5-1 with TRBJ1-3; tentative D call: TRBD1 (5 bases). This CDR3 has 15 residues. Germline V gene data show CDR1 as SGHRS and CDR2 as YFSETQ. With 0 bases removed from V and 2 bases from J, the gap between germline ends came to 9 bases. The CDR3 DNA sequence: TGCGCCAGCAGCTTGGTGTCAGGGACTGGAAACACCATATATTTT. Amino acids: CASSLVSGTGNTIYF.